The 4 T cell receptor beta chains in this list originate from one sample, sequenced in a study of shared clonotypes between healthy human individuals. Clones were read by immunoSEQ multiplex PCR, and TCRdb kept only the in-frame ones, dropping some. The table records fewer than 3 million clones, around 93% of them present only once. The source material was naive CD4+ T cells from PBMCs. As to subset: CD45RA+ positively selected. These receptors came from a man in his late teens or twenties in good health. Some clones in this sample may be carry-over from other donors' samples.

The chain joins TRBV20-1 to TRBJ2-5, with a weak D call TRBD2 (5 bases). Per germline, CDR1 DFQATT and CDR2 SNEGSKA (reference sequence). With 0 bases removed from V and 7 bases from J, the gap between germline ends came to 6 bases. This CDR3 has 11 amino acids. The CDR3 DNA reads TGCAGTGCTAGAGATGAGGGGACCCAGTACTTC. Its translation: CSARDEGTQYF.

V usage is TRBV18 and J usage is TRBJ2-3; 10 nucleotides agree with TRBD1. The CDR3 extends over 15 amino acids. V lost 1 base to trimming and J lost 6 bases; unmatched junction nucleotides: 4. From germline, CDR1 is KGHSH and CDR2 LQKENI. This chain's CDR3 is CASSPLTGGSDTQYF. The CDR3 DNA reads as TGTGCCAGCTCACCACTGACAGGGGGCTCCGATACGCAGTATTTT.

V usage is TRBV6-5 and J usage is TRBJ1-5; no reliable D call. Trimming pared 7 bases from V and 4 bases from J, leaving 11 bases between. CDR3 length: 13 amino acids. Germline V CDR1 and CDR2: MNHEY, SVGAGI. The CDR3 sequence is CASTNGHNQPQHF. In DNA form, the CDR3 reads TGTGCCAGCACTAACGGCCATAATCAGCCCCAGCATTTT.

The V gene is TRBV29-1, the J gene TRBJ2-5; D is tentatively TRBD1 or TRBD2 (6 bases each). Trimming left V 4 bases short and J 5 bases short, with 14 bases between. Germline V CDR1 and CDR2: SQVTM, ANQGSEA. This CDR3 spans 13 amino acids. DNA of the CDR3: TGCAGCGTTGGCAACAGGGCGGGGGAGACCCAGTACTTC. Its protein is CSVGNRAGETQYF.